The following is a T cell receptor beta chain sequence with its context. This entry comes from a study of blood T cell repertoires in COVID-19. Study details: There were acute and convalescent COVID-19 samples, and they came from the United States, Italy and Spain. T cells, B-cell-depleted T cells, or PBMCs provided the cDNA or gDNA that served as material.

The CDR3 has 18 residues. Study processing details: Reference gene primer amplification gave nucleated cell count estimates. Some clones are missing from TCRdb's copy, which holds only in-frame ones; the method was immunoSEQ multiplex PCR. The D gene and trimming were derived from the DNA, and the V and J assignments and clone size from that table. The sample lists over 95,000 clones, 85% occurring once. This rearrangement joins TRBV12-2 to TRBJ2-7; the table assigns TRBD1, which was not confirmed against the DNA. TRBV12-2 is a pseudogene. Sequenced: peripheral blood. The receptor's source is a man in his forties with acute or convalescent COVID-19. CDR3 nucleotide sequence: TGTGCAAGTCGCTTAGAGGGTCGGGACAGGGGCTATTCATACGAGCAGTACTTC. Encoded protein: CASRLEGRDRGYSYEQYF.